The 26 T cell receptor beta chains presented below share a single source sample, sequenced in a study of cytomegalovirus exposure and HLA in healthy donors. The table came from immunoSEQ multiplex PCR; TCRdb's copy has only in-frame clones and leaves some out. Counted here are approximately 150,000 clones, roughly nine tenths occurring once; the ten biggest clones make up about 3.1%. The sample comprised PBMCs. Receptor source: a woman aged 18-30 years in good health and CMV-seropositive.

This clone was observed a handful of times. The CDR3 protein is CASSVPNEKLFF. As DNA, the CDR3 is TGTGCCAGCAGTGTCCCAAATGAAAAACTGTTTTTT. This sequence joins TRBV2 and TRBJ1-4, with unresolved D. The CDR3 runs to 12 residues. V lost 4 bases and J 5 bases, leaving 5 bases between the germline ends. The germline gives CDR1 SNHLY, CDR2 FYNNEI.

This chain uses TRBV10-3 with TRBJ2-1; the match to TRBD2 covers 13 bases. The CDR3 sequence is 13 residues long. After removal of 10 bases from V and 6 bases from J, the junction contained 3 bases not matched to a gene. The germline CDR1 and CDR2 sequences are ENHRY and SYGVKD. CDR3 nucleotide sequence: TGTGCCACCGGGACTAGCGGGACCAATGAGCAGTTCTTC. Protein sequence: CATGTSGTNEQFF.

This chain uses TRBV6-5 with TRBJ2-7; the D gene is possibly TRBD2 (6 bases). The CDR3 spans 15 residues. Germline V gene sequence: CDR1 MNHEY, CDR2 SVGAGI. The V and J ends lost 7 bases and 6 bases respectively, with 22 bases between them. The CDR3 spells CASNPTGDLGGEQYF. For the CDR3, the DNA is TGTGCCAGCAACCCCACGGGAGATCTTGGGGGCGAGCAGTACTTC.

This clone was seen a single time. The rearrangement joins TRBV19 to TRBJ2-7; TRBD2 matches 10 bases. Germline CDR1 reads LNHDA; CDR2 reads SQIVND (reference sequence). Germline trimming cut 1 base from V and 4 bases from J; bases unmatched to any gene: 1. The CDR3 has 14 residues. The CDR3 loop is CASSIGTSGYEQYF. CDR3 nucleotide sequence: TGTGCCAGTAGTATAGGGACTAGCGGATACGAGCAGTACTTC.

The CDR3 DNA sequence: TGTGCCAGCAGTTACGTTATGTCTAACGAGCAGTTCTTC. It yields the protein CASSYVMSNEQFF. The chain couples TRBV6-5 to TRBJ2-1; D gene ambiguous. CDR3 length: 13 amino acids. The germline V gene encodes CDR1 MNHEY and CDR2 SVGAGI. V lost 2 bases and J lost 10, with 12 bases in between.

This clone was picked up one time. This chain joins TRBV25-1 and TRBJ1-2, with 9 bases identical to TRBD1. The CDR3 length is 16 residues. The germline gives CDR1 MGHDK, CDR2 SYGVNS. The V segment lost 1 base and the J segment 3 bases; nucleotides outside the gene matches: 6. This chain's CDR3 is CASSEFGDRAYYGYTF. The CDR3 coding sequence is TGTGCCAGCAGTGAATTCGGGGACAGGGCTTACTATGGCTACACCTTC.

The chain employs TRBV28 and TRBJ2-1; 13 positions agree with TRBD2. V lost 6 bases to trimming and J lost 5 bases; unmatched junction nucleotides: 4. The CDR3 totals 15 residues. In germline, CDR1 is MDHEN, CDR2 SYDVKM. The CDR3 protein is CASRELAGGHNEQFF. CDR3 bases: TGTGCCAGCAGGGAACTAGCGGGAGGGCACAATGAGCAGTTCTTC.

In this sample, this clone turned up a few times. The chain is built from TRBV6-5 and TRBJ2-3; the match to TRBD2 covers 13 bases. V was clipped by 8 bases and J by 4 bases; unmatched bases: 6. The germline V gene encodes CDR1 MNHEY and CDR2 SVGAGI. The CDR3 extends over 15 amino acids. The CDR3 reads CASGLAGVGADTQYF. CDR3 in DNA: TGTGCCAGCGGACTAGCGGGAGTAGGCGCAGATACGCAGTATTTT.

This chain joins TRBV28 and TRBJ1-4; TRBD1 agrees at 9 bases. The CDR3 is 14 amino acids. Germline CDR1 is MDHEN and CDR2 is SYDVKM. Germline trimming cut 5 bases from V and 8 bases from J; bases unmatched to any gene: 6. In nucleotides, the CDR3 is TGTGCCAGCAGTACCGGGACAGGGAACGAAAAACTGTTTTTT. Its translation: CASSTGTGNEKLFF.

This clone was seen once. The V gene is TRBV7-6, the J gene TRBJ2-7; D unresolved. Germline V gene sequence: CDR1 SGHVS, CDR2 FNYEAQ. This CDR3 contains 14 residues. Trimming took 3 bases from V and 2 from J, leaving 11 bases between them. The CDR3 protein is CASSLGRSAYEQYF. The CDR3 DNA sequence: TGTGCCAGCAGCTTGGGCAGATCCGCCTACGAGCAGTACTTC.

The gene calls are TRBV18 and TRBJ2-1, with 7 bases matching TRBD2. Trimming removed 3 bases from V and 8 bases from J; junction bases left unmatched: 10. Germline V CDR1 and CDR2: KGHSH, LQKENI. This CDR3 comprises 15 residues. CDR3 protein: CASSPGGGSGDEQFF. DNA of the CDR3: TGTGCCAGCTCACCCGGTGGCGGGAGCGGGGATGAGCAGTTCTTC. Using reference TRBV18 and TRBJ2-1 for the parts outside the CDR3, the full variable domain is NAGVMQNPRHLVRRRGQEARLRCSPMKGHSHVYWYRQLPEEGLKFMVYLQKENIIDESGMPKERFSAEFPKEGPSILRIQQVVRGDSAAYFCASSPGGGSGDEQFFGPGTRLTVL.

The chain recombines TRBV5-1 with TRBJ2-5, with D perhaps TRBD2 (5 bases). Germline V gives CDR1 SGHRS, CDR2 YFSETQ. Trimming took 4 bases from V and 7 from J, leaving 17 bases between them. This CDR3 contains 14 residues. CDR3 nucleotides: TGCGCCAGCAGCGGCCCCGGATCTGGAGGGACCCAGTACTTC. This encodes CASSGPGSGGTQYF.

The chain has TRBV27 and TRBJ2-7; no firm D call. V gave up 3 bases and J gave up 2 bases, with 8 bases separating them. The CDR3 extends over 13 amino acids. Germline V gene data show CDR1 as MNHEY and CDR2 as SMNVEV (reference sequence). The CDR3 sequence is CASSLGRTYEQYF. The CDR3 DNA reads TGTGCCAGCAGTTTGGGCAGAACCTACGAGCAGTACTTC.

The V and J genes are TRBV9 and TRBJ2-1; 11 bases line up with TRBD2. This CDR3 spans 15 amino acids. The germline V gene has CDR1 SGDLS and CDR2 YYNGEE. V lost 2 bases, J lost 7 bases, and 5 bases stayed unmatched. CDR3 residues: CASSVISGRGNEQFF. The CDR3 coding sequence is TGTGCCAGCAGCGTGATTAGCGGGAGGGGGAATGAGCAGTTCTTC. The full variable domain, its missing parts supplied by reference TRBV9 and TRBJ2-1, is DSGVTQTPKHLITATGQRVTLRCSPRSGDLSVYWYQQSLDQGLQFLIQYYNGEERAKGNILERFSAQQFPDLHSELNLSSLELGDSALYFCASSVISGRGNEQFFGPGTRLTVL.

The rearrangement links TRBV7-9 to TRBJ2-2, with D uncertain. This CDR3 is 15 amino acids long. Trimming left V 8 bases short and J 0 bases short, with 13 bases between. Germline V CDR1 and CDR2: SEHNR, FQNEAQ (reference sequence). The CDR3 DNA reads TGTGCCAGCGATTTCATGACATCGAACACCGGGGAGCTGTTTTTT. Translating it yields CASDFMTSNTGELFF.

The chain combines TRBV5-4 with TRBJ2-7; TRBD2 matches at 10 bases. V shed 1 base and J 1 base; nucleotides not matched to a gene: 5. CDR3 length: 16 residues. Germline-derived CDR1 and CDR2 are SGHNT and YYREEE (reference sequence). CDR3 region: CASSLNLAGVSYEQYF. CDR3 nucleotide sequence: TGTGCCAGCAGCTTGAATCTAGCGGGAGTTTCCTACGAGCAGTACTTC.

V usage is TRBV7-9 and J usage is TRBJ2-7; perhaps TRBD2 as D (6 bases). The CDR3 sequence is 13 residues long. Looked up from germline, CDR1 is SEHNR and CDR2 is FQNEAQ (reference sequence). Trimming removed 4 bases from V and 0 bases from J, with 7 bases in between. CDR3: CASSSGDSYEQYF. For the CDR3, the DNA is TGTGCCAGCAGCTCGGGGGACTCCTACGAGCAGTACTTC.

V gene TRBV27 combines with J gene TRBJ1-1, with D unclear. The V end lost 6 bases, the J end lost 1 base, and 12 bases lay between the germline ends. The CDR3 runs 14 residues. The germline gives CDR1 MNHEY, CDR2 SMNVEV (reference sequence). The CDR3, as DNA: TGTGCCAGCAGGCCTTTGGGAGGGAACACTGAAGCTTTCTTT. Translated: CASRPLGGNTEAFF.

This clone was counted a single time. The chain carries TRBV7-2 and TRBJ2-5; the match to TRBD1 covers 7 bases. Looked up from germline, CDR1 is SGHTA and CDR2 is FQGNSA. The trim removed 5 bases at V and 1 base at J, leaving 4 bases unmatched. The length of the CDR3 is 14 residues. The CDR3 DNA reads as TGTGCCAGCAGCCTCGGGACAGCCCAAGAGACCCAGTACTTC. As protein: CASSLGTAQETQYF.

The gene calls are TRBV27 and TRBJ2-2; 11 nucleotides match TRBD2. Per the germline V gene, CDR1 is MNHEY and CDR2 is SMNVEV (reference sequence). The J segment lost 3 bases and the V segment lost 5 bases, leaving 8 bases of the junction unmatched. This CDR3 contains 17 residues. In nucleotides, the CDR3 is TGTGCCAGCAGTAAACTAGCGGGAGTAGCGTACACCGGGGAGCTGTTTTTT. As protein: CASSKLAGVAYTGELFF.

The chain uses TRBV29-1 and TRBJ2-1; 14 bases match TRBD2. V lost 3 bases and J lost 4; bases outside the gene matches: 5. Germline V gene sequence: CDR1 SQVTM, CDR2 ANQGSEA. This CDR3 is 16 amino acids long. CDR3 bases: TGCAGCGTTGAGGGGGGACTAGCGGGAGTATACAATGAGCAGTTCTTC. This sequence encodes CSVEGGLAGVYNEQFF.

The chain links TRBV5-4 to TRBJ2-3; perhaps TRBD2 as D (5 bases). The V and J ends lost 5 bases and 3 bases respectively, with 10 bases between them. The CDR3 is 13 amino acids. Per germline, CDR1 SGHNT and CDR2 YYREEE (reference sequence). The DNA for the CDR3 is TGTGCCAGCAGGGGTACTAGTACAGATACGCAGTATTTT. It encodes CASRGTSTDTQYF. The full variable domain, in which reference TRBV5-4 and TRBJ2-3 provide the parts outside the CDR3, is ETGVTQSPTHLIKTRGQQVTLRCSSQSGHNTVSWYQQALGQGPQFIFQYYREEENGRGNFPPRFSGLQFPNYSSELNVNALELDDSALYLCASRGTSTDTQYFGPGTRLTVL.

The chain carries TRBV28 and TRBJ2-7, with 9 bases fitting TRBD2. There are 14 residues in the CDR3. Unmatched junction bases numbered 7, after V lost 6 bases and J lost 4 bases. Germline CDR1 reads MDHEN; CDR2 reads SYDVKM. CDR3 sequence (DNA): TGTGCCAGCAGGATAGCGGGAGAGGGTTACGAGCAGTACTTC. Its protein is CASRIAGEGYEQYF.

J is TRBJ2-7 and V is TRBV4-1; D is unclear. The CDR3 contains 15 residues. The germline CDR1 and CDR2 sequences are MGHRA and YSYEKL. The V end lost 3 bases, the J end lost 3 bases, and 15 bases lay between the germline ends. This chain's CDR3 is CASSHSDNADYEQYF. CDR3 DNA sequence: TGCGCCAGCAGCCATTCAGACAACGCCGACTACGAGCAGTACTTC.

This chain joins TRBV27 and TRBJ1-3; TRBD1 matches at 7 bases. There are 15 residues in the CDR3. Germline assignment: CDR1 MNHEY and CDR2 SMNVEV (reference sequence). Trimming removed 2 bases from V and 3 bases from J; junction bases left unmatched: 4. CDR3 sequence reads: CASSLGRGLGNTIYF. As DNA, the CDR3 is TGTGCCAGCAGTTTAGGAAGGGGGCTTGGAAACACCATATATTTT.

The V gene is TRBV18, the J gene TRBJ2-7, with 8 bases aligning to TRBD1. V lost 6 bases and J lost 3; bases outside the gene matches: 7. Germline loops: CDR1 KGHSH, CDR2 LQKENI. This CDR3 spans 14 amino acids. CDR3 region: CASSIGQGNYEQYF. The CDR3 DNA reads TGTGCCAGCTCGATTGGACAGGGTAACTACGAGCAGTACTTC.